One T cell receptor beta chain is described in this entry. Its target antigen remains unknown. No much larger clonotype is one base removed from it; base qualities were not supplied. Using the deep immunoSEQ assay, multiplex PCR amplified TCR CDR3 regions from genomic DNA. For each cell subset, the extracted genomic DNA was distributed evenly across all wells of several immunoSEQ 96-well plates, and each plate served as one replicate. For sorted subsets, around 200 ng genomic DNA, equal to approximately 30,000 T cell genomes, was loaded into each replicate PCR. Purified libraries were measured with a Qubit 3.0 fluorometer, size-checked on a Bioanalyzer 2100, and measured again with the KAPA Library Quantification kit. Every immunoSEQ 96-well plate was sequenced on a dedicated single-read 150-cycle Illumina NextSeq 550 flow cell. For the original study's pipeline: Because only junctional sequences without quality scores were contained in the immunoSEQ output, filtering matching that applied to full-length reads could not be performed. Sequences were annotated with PyIR, a Python wrapper for IgBLAST v1.9, and V/J genes and CDR3 were assigned using IMGT germline references. Reads were removed for weak V/J assignments (E-value above 1e-6), missing CDR3, stop codons, out-of-frame junctions, or ambiguous translated residues. V3J clonotypes were defined as sequences sharing an identical inferred V gene, J gene, and CDR3 amino acid sequence. The percentage overlap between two repertoires was calculated by dividing the number of shared unique clonotypes by the size of the smaller repertoire. Richness of each repertoire was evaluated using RTK rarefaction, the Chao1 estimator, and Recon v2.1 estimates of unobserved clonotypes. Generation probabilities were computed with OLGA for all TCRbeta clonotypes obtained by the gDNA method from several donors. Imported from immuneACCESS, the table was reduced by TCRdb to in-frame sequences with V and J called. These copies leave out some clones; in studies compared against another copy, an unresolved V gene accounts for under half, and the cause of the remainder is not known. The V and J calls and clone size come from that table; D and trimming were worked out from the DNA. The sample table lists some 900,000 clones, more than 75% of them with a count of one. Around 1.4% of the sample rests with the top ten.

The donors were healthy, HIV-negative adults who had no recently reported acute infections or vaccinations. Every donor was a Caucasian adult residing in Nashville, Tennessee, USA. CD4+ T cells were enriched by magnetic negative selection, after which naive cells were positively selected on CD45RA and the negative fraction was taken as the memory subset. Blood was collected by leukapheresis, and PBMCs were isolated by Ficoll-Histopaque density gradient centrifugation and then cryopreserved in liquid nitrogen vapor phase. Analytical flow cytometry was used to check the purity and quantity of each magnetically sorted T cell population. Genomic DNA was isolated from every sorted fraction and measured by UV absorbance on a Nanodrop 2000c. The data originate from a study of shared clonotypes between healthy human individuals (dated by TCRdb to between 2020 and 2021). Regarding the study in general: Two women and three men aged 18 to 49 years were included in the cohort. Per donor, three plates each were used for CD4 naive and CD4 memory, two for CD8 naive, and one for CD8 memory. To estimate repertoire size and how much clonotypes are shared between individuals, the study performed deep sequencing of blood TCR repertoires from a handful of healthy adults. Different laboratories and diverse techniques were used to prepare libraries and sequence TCR repertoires, to increase sequencing depth and limit assay-specific biases. Per donor, leukapheresis produced somewhere between about 0.9 and 9.5 billion PBMCs.

Findings and caveats that apply to the study as a whole: Naive subsets generally had larger estimated clonotype richness than memory subsets. Because the study included only a small number of donors, the genetic and exposure-history diversity represented was limited. Sampling was limited to blood, and TCR repertoires in tissue likely differ from TCR repertoires in blood. Even with the large sequencing depth, rarefaction of the sorted-subset datasets indicated that sequencing was incomplete. Clonotypes shared by all four sorted-subset donors showed higher generation probabilities than non-shared clonotypes. Based on pairwise subsampling, the degree of clonotype sharing among donors was expected to be affected by sequencing depth. Approximately 5% of naive CD4, more than 3% of naive CD8, approximately 2% of memory CD4, and 0.35% to 0.4% of memory CD8 clonotypes were shared across four donors.

CDR1 and CDR2 are read off the germline V gene as SGHAT and FQNNGV. The CDR3, cysteine through phenylalanine, is 14 amino acids long. The kept DNA is CDR3 alone, 42 bases in frame from the first base. V lost 5 bases and J lost 6 bases, and the count of bases not matched to a germline gene is 9. The sequence derives from a man between 18 and 29 years old in good health. The sample comprised memory CD4+ T cells sorted from blood. The sample's cell subset or site, from its label and the paper: CD45RA-negative fraction. The chain is assembled from TRBV11-2 and TRBJ1-2, and TRBD1 aligns with 7 junction nucleotides. The DNA reads TGTGCCAGCAGCCTCGGGGGGACAGACAATGGCTACACCTTC. The encoded protein is CASSLGGTDNGYTF.